The clone carrying this T cell receptor (beta chain) has ten or more counts. Its matching antigen is unknown. Quantitative 5'-RACE with molecular barcodes produced the TCR beta libraries. MiXCR, run by TCRdb on the 5' RACE reads, gives a single entry per CDR3 protein. The profile covers about 460,000 distinct CDR3 sequences, with approximately 5% appearing a single time and roughly 3.5% taken by the ten largest. Trimming removed 6 bases at V and 1 base at J, with 6 bases between. Germline CDR1 reads SQVTM; CDR2 reads ANQGSEA. The CDR3 contains 11 residues. This sample is part of a study of CD8 T cells in ankylosing spondylitis. Study observations and caveats: Characteristic of ankylosing spondylitis blood, it appeared, was a TCR beta motif comprising eight highly homologous variants. Clones linked to disease were reported to show significant enrichment in matched ankylosing spondylitis synovial fluid.

V is TRBV29-1 and J is TRBJ1-1; unclear D gene. This clonotype was sampled from a male donor with ankylosing spondylitis. Sequenced sample: blood, either unsorted or a sorted T cell fraction (not recorded which). Here the CDR3 DNA reads TGCAGCGTACGGCGGAACACTGAAGCTTTCTTT. Protein product: CSVRRNTEAFF.